Below are 23 T cell receptor beta chains sequenced from a single sample in a study of T cell repertoires in cytomegalovirus infection. TCRdb ran MiXCR on the reads and lists one entry per CDR3 protein. This table holds 200,000 to 300,000 distinct CDR3 sequences, 12% found once. Material for sequencing was PBMCs. The receptors were gathered from a human donor in good health (CMV status not recorded). Some clones in this sample may be carry-over from other donors' samples.

The rearrangement links TRBV28 to TRBJ2-5, with 9 bases that match TRBD1. V was pared by 4 bases and J by 5 bases, with 5 bases of the junction left unmatched. Germline V gene lookup returns CDR1 MDHEN and CDR2 SYDVKM. This CDR3 spans 14 amino acids. This CDR3 is CASSSTGGAETQYF. The CDR3, as DNA: TGTGCCAGCAGTTCCACAGGGGGCGCGGAGACCCAGTACTTC.

This chain uses TRBV13 with TRBJ2-3; perhaps TRBD1 as D (6 bases). CDR3 length equals 14 residues. Trimming took 6 bases from V and 4 from J, leaving 14 bases between them. CDR1 and CDR2 from the germline V gene are PRHDT and FYEKMQ (reference sequence). The CDR3 DNA reads TGTGCCAGCAGGAGGACAGTGAGTCCAGATACGCAGTATTTT. Residues: CASRRTVSPDTQYF. Looking up the rest from reference TRBV13 and TRBJ2-3 gives the full variable domain: AAGVIQSPRHLIKEKRETATLKCYPIPRHDTVYWYQQGPGQDPQFLISFYEKMQSDKGSIPDRFSAQQFSDYHSELNMSSLELGDSALYFCASRRTVSPDTQYFGPGTRLTVL.

The CDR3 sequence: CASSFPAEVETQYF. The CDR3 nucleotides read TGTGCCAGCAGTTTCCCGGCGGAAGTAGAGACCCAGTACTTC. The genes are TRBV28 and TRBJ2-5; no firm D call. Per germline, CDR1 MDHEN and CDR2 SYDVKM. The CDR3 covers 14 residues. Trimming removed 3 bases at V and 4 bases at J, with 12 bases between.

The sample holds many counts of this clonotype. The chain has TRBV28 and TRBJ2-2; possible D gene TRBD2, 6 bases. The germline V and J ends were trimmed by 4 bases and 9 bases, with 12 bases remaining between them. The CDR3 has 13 amino acids. Germline-derived CDR1 and CDR2 are MDHEN and SYDVKM. The CDR3 is CASSSLAPRELFF. The CDR3 bases are TGTGCCAGCAGTTCCCTAGCGCCCCGGGAGCTGTTTTTT. Complete variable domain (other parts from reference TRBV28 and TRBJ2-2): DVKVTQSSRYLVKRTGEKVFLECVQDMDHENMFWYRQDPGLGLRLIYFSYDVKMKEKGDIPEGYSVSREKKERFSLILESASTNQTSMYLCASSSLAPRELFFGEGSRLTVL.

This clonotype was found many times. CDR3 residues: CASTQGQGTEAFF. In DNA form, the CDR3 reads TGTGCCAGCACCCAGGGGCAGGGCACTGAAGCTTTCTTT. The chain links TRBV6-5 to TRBJ1-1; D is perhaps TRBD1 (6 bases). With 7 bases removed from V and 4 bases from J, the gap between germline ends came to 13 bases. This CDR3 spans 13 amino acids. Per germline, CDR1 MNHEY and CDR2 SVGAGI.

This clonotype came up a few times. V and J are TRBV28 and TRBJ2-7; the D gene is possibly TRBD2 (6 bases). The CDR3 length is 12 residues. Germline CDR1 reads MDHEN; CDR2 reads SYDVKM. Trimming left V 10 bases short and J 0 bases short, with 10 bases between. The CDR3 region has the DNA TGTGCCACTCGGGAGTCCTCCTACGAGCAGTACTTC. This codes for CATRESSYEQYF.

This clonotype was seen at least ten times. The rearrangement uses TRBV28 and TRBJ2-4, with TRBD1 identical over 7 bases. With 5 bases clipped from V and 7 bases from J, the junction kept 11 bases outside the gene matches. The V gene's germline CDR1 is MDHEN and CDR2 SYDVKM. The CDR3 covers 15 residues. CDR3 in amino acids: CASSRKVLTGNIQYF. Written as DNA, the CDR3 is TGTGCCAGCAGTAGAAAGGTCCTGACAGGGAACATTCAGTACTTC.

The V and J genes are TRBV7-9 and TRBJ1-2; D remains ambiguous. The CDR3 runs to 13 residues. Trimming shortened V by 4 bases and J by 4 bases, and 10 bases separated the two germline ends. In germline, CDR1 is SEHNR, CDR2 FQNEAQ (reference sequence). In nucleotides, the CDR3 is TGTGCCAGCAGCTCACACAGAGTCTATGGCTACACCTTC. It encodes CASSSHRVYGYTF.

This clonotype was found many times. The genes are TRBV6-2 or TRBV6-3 and TRBJ2-2, with a tentative D call TRBD1 (5 bases). The CDR3 spans 18 residues. The germline V and J ends were trimmed by 2 bases and 3 bases, with 19 bases remaining between them. Germline lookup yields CDR1 MNHEY and CDR2 SVGEGT. In DNA, the CDR3 is TGTGCCAGCAGTTACAATGCAGGGTCTTATTCGGACACCGGGGAGCTGTTTTTT. It yields the protein CASSYNAGSYSDTGELFF.

In this sample, this clonotype turned up a few times. The gene calls are TRBV20-1 and TRBJ1-5; D might be TRBD1 (6 bases). Trimming pared 0 bases from V and 6 bases from J, leaving 15 bases between. The CDR3 sequence is 15 residues long. Germline V CDR1 and CDR2: DFQATT, SNEGSKA (reference sequence). In DNA, the CDR3 is TGCAGTGCTAGAGATAGCGGGCAGGGGTTTCAGCCCCAGCATTTT. The encoded protein is CSARDSGQGFQPQHF.

This clonotype has ten or more counts. The chain employs TRBV12-3 or TRBV12-4 and TRBJ2-1, with TRBD2 as a possible D gene (5 bases). Trimming removed 7 bases from V and 3 bases from J, with 16 bases in between. The CDR3 loop spans 15 amino acids. The CDR3 sequence: CASMFRLRIYNEQFF. CDR3 in DNA: TGTGCCAGCATGTTTCGACTACGGATCTACAATGAGCAGTTCTTC.

This clonotype was found many times. This chain joins TRBV7-9 and TRBJ2-7; possible D gene TRBD1, 6 bases. The CDR3 sequence is 12 residues long. The germline CDR1 and CDR2 sequences are SEHNR and FQNEAQ (reference sequence). The germline V and J ends were trimmed by 5 bases and 6 bases, with 11 bases remaining between them. The CDR3 DNA reads as TGTGCCAGCAGCCCAACAGGGAGCGAGCAGTACTTC. Protein sequence: CASSPTGSEQYF.

This clonotype was picked up many times. The chain has TRBV7-2 and TRBJ2-3; D possibly corresponds to TRBD2 (5 bases). The CDR3 runs 14 residues. The V and J ends lost 1 base and 6 bases respectively, with 11 bases between them. From germline, CDR1 is SGHTA and CDR2 FQGNSA. CDR3 sequence reads: CASSLGIATDTQYF. Here the CDR3 DNA reads TGTGCCAGCAGCTTAGGTATAGCGACGGATACGCAGTATTTT.

This clonotype was observed many times. The rearrangement links TRBV6-6 to TRBJ2-3; D is perhaps TRBD2 (6 bases). Germline V gene data show CDR1 as MNHNY and CDR2 as SVGAGI (reference sequence). The CDR3 length is 14 residues. V dropped 6 bases and J dropped 5 bases, with 15 bases sitting between them. CDR3 nucleotides: TGTGCCAGCAGAGACGGGACTCCTCGAGATACGCAGTATTTT. Translating gives CASRDGTPRDTQYF.

This clonotype was picked up a small number of times. V usage is TRBV15 and J usage is TRBJ2-7; D might be TRBD2 (7 bases). V was pared by 0 bases and J by 2 bases, with 11 bases between. Germline CDR1 LNHNV, CDR2 YYDKDF (reference sequence). The CDR3 is made up of 15 amino acids. The CDR3 DNA reads TGTGCCACCAGCAGAGAGGGGGGGGCGACCTACGAGCAGTACTTC. Its protein product is CATSREGGATYEQYF. Supplemented by reference TRBV15 and TRBJ2-7, the full variable domain reads DAMVIQNPRYQVTQFGKPVTLSCSQTLNHNVMYWYQQKSSQAPKLLFHYYDKDFNNEADTPDNFQSRRPNTSFCFLDIRSPGLGDTAMYLCATSREGGATYEQYFGPGTRLTVT.

This clonotype showed up just a few times. The rearrangement links TRBV5-1 to TRBJ1-3; no reliable D call. CDR1 and CDR2 (germline): SGHRS, YFSETQ. Trimming pared 2 bases from V and 0 bases from J, leaving 6 bases between. This CDR3 contains 14 residues. CDR3 sequence: CASSFGPSGNTIYF. The CDR3 region has the DNA TGCGCCAGCAGCTTCGGACCCTCTGGAAACACCATATATTTT.

The rearrangement joins TRBV25-1 to TRBJ2-7; 11 bases match TRBD1. V lost 4 bases and J lost 4; bases outside the gene matches: 6. In germline, CDR1 is MGHDK, CDR2 SYGVNS. This CDR3 spans 15 amino acids. The CDR3 loop reads CASSAGQGAFYEQYF. In DNA, the CDR3 is TGTGCCAGCAGTGCTGGACAGGGGGCCTTTTACGAGCAGTACTTC.

This clonotype was detected ten times or more. CDR3 coding DNA: TGTGCCAGCAGCCAAGGGTCCAGCGGGAGGCCCTACGAGCAGTACTTC. Translation gives CASSQGSSGRPYEQYF. The V and J genes are TRBV4-2 and TRBJ2-7; 9 nucleotides agree with TRBD2. Germline assignment: CDR1 LGHNA and CDR2 YNFKEQ. This CDR3 contains 16 residues. Germline trimming cut 1 base from V and 2 bases from J; bases unmatched to any gene: 6.

This clonotype was detected only a few times. The V and J genes are TRBV4-2 and TRBJ1-2; possible D gene TRBD1, 6 bases. The V end was cut by 0 bases, the J end by 4 bases, with 18 bases between. This CDR3 spans 17 amino acids. The germline V gene encodes CDR1 LGHNA and CDR2 YNFKEQ. The CDR3 DNA sequence: TGTGCCAGCAGCCAAGAAGAGCCTCTAGGGGGGGGCTATGGCTACACCTTC. Amino acid sequence: CASSQEEPLGGGYGYTF.

This clonotype has a handful of counts. The chain has TRBV19 and TRBJ2-7; tentative D call: TRBD2 (5 bases). Germline CDR1 reads LNHDA; CDR2 reads SQIVND (reference sequence). CDR3 size: 12 residues. V gave up 5 bases and J gave up 10 bases, with 15 bases separating them. CDR3 loop: CASSQPDSSQYF. CDR3 nucleotides: TGTGCCAGTAGTCAGCCGGACTCCTCTCAGTACTTC.

This clonotype is termed medium-sized. The chain employs TRBV7-2 and TRBJ2-5; 10 nucleotides match TRBD2. Germline V lookup: CDR1 SGHTA, CDR2 FQGNSA. V was clipped by 2 bases and J by 5 bases; unmatched bases: 2. The CDR3 sequence is 14 residues long. Here the CDR3 reads CASSLLAGEETQYF. In DNA, the CDR3 is TGTGCCAGCAGCTTACTAGCGGGAGAGGAGACCCAGTACTTC. The full variable domain, with the rest looked up from reference TRBV7-2 and TRBJ2-5, is GAGVSQSPSNKVTEKGKDVELRCDPISGHTALYWYRQSLGQGLEFLIYFQGNSAPDKSGLPSDRFSAERTGGSVSTLTIQRTQQEDSAVYLCASSLLAGEETQYFGPGTRLLVL.

This clonotype has only a few counts. J is TRBJ2-3 and V is TRBV10-3, with D uncertain. V gave up 6 bases and J gave up 1 base, with 8 bases separating them. CDR3 length: 13 amino acids. From germline, CDR1 is ENHRY and CDR2 SYGVKD. In DNA form, the CDR3 reads TGTGCCATCAGAGAGGCCCGCACAGATACGCAGTATTTT. It codes for CAIREARTDTQYF.

The chain links TRBV20-1 to TRBJ1-6; D gene unclear. CDR1 DFQATT and CDR2 SNEGSKA come from the germline V gene (reference sequence). V lost 0 bases to trimming and J lost 6 bases, with 12 bases between them. This CDR3 comprises 15 residues. CDR3 coding DNA: TGCAGTGCTAGAGATCCGCAACGGATTAATTCACCCCTCCACTTT. It yields the protein CSARDPQRINSPLHF.